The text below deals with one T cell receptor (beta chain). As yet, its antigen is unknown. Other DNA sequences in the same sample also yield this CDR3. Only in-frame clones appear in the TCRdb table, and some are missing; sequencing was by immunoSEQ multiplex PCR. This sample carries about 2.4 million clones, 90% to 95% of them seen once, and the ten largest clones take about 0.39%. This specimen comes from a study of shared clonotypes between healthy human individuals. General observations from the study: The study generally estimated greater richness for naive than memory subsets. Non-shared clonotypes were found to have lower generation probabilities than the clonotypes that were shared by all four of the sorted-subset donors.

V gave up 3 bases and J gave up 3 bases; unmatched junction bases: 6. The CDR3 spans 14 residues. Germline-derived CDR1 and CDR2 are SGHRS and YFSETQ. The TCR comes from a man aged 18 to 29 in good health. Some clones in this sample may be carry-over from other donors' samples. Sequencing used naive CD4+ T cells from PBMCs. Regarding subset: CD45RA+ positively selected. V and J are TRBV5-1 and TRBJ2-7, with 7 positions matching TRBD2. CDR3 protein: CASSSGTILYEQYF. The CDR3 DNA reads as TGCGCCAGCAGCTCCGGGACTATCCTCTACGAGCAGTACTTC. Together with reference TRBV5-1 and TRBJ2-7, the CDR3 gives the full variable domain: KAGVTQTPRYLIKTRGQQVTLSCSPISGHRSVSWYQQTPGQGLQFLFEYFSETQRNKGNFPGRFSGRQFSNSRSEMNVSTLELGDSALYLCASSSGTILYEQYFGPGTRLTVT.